This T cell receptor beta chain emerged from a study of Ad26.COV2.S vaccination and SARS-CoV-2 variants. Germline V gives CDR1 GTSNPN, CDR2 SVGIG (reference sequence). The CDR3 is made up of 15 amino acids. V lost 2 bases and J 3 bases, leaving 14 bases between the germline ends. Clones were sequenced by immunoSEQ multiplex PCR, and TCRdb holds only the in-frame ones, with some missing. The data contain 300,000 to 350,000 clones, around 89% of them seen just once; the ten biggest clones take up 5.5% to 7%. Treatment reported: around 19 received Ad26.COV2.S at low or high dose, single or two shots; 5 received placebo; per-sample allocation not given. The samples date from day 63 after the first vaccine or placebo injection.

The sequenced sample was peripheral blood, obtained in a trial of Ad26.COV2.S vaccine versus placebo. The receptor was isolated from a person aged 18-60 years who received the Ad26.COV2.S COVID-19 vaccine or a placebo. The chain carries TRBV30 and TRBJ1-3; D is uncertain. This CDR3 reads CAWSSGRADGNTIYF. In DNA form, the CDR3 reads TGTGCCTGGAGTAGCGGGCGGGCTGATGGAAACACCATATATTTT.